This T cell receptor beta chain was found in a study of blood T cell repertoires in COVID-19. This CDR3 region has 17 residues. CDR1 SGHTA and CDR2 FQGTGA come from the germline V gene. V was pared by 1 base and J by 1 base, with 4 bases of the junction left unmatched. This table comes from immunoSEQ multiplex PCR, and its TCRdb copy is limited to in-frame clones, with some not included. The table shows about 28,000 clones, with around nine tenths occurring only once. The specimen sequenced was peripheral blood. The chain links TRBV7-3 to TRBJ2-3; TRBD2 matches 11 bases. The receptor comes from a human donor in a cohort sampled during active COVID-19. DNA of the CDR3: TGTGCCAGCAGCTTAAGTTTGGGACTAGCGGGCACAGATACGCAGTATTTT. It translates to CASSLSLGLAGTDTQYF.